This TCR beta chain derives from a study of identical twins. Study-level findings and limits: Some out-of-frame alpha sequences were shared by twins, and these showed excess low generation probability.

This clonotype was seen at least ten times. Its specificity is unknown. Template switching added a universal primer site, and cDNA bore unique molecular identifiers. TCRdb reprocessed the 5' RACE reads with MiXCR, giving one entry per CDR3 protein. The top ten hold about 0.98% of the sample, which has hundreds of thousands of distinct CDR3 sequences, under 9% seen once. V was cut by 6 bases and J by 12 bases, with 18 bases left in between. The CDR3 spans 14 residues. The same sample was also used in a study of yellow fever vaccine responses in identical twins. From that study: Twins' T cell vaccine responses reportedly looked partly convergent, partly personalized.

The material sequenced was PBMCs. The chain uses TRBV12-3 or TRBV12-4 and TRBJ1-6; D may be TRBD1 (5 bases). The receptor was derived from a young woman in good health. Here the CDR3 DNA reads TGTGCCAGCAGCTGGACGGATCAAAGGGGACCCCTCCACTTT. This codes for CASSWTDQRGPLHF.